Each of the 3 T cell receptor beta chains below was sequenced from the same sample in a study of T cells in Graves' hyperthyroidism and ophthalmopathy. Amplification targeted TCR beta CDR3 regions from RNA transcripts. A set of HTBI primers served as the primers for a first-round RT-PCR of the TCR CDR3. From the multiplex PCR reads, TCRdb called clonotypes with MiXCR, one entry per CDR3 protein. The top ten clones hold approximately 18% of a sample with hundreds of thousands of distinct CDR3 sequences, roughly a sixth of them seen once. The sample was blood. The receptors were sampled from a woman aged 18-29 years with Graves' ophthalmopathy.

The rearrangement links TRBV6-1 to TRBJ1-2, with no clear D. Germline V CDR1 and CDR2: MNHNS, SASEGT. V was trimmed by 8 bases and J by 1 base, leaving 20 bases between them. The CDR3 contains 16 residues. CDR3 protein: CASGMGSRRVNYGYTF. The CDR3 nucleotides are TGTGCCAGCGGGATGGGGTCCAGGCGGGTTAACTATGGCTACACCTTC.

In the case of this clonotype: Given a much more abundant clone one base away, this may be a read error. The chain couples TRBV30 to TRBJ1-6; D ambiguous. This CDR3 contains 15 residues. Germline loops: CDR1 GTSNPN, CDR2 SVGIG (reference sequence). The CDR3 bases are TGTGCCCGGAGTCGGGGTAGCTCCTATAATTCACCCCTCCACTTT. Its translation is CARSRGSSYNSPLHF.

This rearrangement joins TRBV20-1 to TRBJ2-2, with 9 positions matching TRBD1. The CDR3 loop spans 14 amino acids. Germline CDR1 is DFQATT and CDR2 is SNEGSKA (reference sequence). The V and J ends lost 6 bases and 4 bases, in that order; junction bases with no gene match: 6. The CDR3 sequence is CSARDREVTGELFF. The CDR3 DNA follows: TGCAGTGCCCGGGACAGGGAGGTCACCGGGGAGCTGTTTTTT.